This TCR beta chain was profiled in a study of high-grade serous ovarian cancer treatment subgroups. Study conclusions and caveats: Different patients shared almost no repertoire; same-patient tumors shared 0.11 to 0.79.

Tumor tissue was taken before any definitive surgery or chemotherapy was given. With regard to this clone: Its antigen is unidentified.

The data were produced by immunoSEQ multiplex PCR, yet TCRdb's version contains in-frame clones alone and is incomplete. This sample carries fewer than 35,000 clones, about 86% of them seen once, and the ten largest clones take approximately 2.3%. J lost 1 base, V lost 8 bases, and 20 bases had no gene match. The germline V gene has CDR1 MDHEN and CDR2 SYDVKM. CDR3 length: 19 residues. This rearrangement joins TRBV28 to TRBJ2-1; 7 bases fit TRBD1. This TCR was recovered from a human donor with high-grade serous ovarian cancer. Sequencing used tumor tissue. The CDR3: CASSGPGKSGQLSYNEQFF. In nucleotides, the CDR3 is TGTGCCAGCTCGGGACCAGGCAAATCGGGACAGTTATCCTACAATGAGCAGTTCTTC.